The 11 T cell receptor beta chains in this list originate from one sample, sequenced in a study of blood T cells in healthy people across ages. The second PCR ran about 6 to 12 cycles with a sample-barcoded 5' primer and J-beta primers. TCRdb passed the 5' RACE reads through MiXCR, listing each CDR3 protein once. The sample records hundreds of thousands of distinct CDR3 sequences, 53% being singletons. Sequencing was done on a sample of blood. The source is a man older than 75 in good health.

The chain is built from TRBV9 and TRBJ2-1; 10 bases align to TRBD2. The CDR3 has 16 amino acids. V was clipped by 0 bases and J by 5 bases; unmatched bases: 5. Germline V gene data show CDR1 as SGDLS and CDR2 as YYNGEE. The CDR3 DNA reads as TGTGCCAGCAGCGTAGGTGATAGCGGGAGGAACAATGAGCAGTTCTTC. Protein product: CASSVGDSGRNNEQFF.

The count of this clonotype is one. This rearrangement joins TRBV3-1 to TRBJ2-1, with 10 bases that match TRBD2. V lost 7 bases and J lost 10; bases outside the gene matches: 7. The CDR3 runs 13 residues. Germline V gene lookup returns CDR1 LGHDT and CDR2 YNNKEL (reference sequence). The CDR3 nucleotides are TGTGCCAGCACGCAGCGGGAGGGGGCGGAGCAGTTCTTC. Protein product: CASTQREGAEQFF.

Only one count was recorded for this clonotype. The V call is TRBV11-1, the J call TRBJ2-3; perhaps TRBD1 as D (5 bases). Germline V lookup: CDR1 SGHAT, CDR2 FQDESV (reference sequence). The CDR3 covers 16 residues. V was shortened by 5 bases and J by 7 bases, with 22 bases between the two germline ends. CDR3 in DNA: TGTGCCAGCAGCAAAAGACAGACCACCCTCTTGAATACGCAGTATTTT. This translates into CASSKRQTTLLNTQYF.

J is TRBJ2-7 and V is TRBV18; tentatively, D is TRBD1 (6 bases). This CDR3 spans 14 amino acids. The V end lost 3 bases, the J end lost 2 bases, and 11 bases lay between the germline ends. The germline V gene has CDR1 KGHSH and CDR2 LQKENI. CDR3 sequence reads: CASSPMKGAYEQYF. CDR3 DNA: TGTGCCAGCTCACCTATGAAGGGGGCCTACGAGCAGTACTTC. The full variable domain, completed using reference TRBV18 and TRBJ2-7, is NAGVMQNPRHLVRRRGQEARLRCSPMKGHSHVYWYRQLPEEGLKFMVYLQKENIIDESGMPKERFSAEFPKEGPSILRIQQVVRGDSAAYFCASSPMKGAYEQYFGPGTRLTVT.

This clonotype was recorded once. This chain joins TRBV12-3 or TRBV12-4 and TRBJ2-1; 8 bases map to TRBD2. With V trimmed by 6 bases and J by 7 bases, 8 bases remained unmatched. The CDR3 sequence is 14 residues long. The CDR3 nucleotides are TGTGCCAGCAGGAAAGCGGGAGCGGTTAATGAGCAGTTCTTC. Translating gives CASRKAGAVNEQFF.

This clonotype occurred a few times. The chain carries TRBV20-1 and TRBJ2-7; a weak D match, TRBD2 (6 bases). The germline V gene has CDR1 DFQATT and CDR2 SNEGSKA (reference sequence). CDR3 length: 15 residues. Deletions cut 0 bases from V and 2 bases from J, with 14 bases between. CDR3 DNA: TGCAGTGCTAGAGACCCGGCCGGGGAGGCCTACGAGCAGTACTTC. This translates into CSARDPAGEAYEQYF.

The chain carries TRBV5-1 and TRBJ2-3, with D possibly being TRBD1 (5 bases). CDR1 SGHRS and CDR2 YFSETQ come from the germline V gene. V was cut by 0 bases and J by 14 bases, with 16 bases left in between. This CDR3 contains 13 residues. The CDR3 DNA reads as TGCGCCAGCAGCTTGGCCATAGGGGCCTACGCGTATTTT. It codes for CASSLAIGAYAYF.

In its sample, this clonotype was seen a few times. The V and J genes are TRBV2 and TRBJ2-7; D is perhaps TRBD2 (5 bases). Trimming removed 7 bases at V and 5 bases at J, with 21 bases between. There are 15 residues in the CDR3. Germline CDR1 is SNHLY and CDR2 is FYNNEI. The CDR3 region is CASIEGGYLGHEQYF. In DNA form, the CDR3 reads TGTGCCAGCATCGAAGGAGGATACCTAGGGCACGAGCAGTACTTC.

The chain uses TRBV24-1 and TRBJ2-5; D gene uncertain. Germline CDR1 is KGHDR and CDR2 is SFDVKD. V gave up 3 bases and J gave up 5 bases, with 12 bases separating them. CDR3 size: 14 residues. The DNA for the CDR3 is TGTGCCACCAGTGATCCAGGAACGCAGGAGACCCAGTACTTC. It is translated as CATSDPGTQETQYF.

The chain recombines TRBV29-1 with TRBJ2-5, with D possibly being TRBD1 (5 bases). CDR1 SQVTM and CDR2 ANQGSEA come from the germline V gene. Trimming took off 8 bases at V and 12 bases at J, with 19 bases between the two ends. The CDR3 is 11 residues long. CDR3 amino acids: CSSWVQGLKYF. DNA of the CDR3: TGCAGCTCTTGGGTGCAGGGATTGAAGTACTTC.

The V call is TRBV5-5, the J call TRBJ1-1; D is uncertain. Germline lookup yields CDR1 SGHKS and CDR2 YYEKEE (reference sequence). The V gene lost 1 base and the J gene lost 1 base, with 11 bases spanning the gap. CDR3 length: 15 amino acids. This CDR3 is CASSLYSGGNTEAFF. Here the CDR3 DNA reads TGTGCCAGCAGCTTGTATTCGGGCGGGAACACTGAAGCTTTCTTT.